This T cell receptor beta chain was sequenced during a study of OX40 agonist ivuxolimab in advanced cancers. Libraries were prepared by immunoSEQ multiplex PCR; TCRdb keeps only in-frame clonotypes and omits some of them. This table has tens of thousands of clones, 80% to 90% appearing once. The CDR3 has 14 residues. The sequence was obtained from an adult with an advanced solid tumor such as melanoma, head and neck, liver or kidney cancer. Material: CD4+ or CD8+ T cells sorted from blood, obtained in a trial of the OX40 agonist ivuxolimab. This chain connects TRBV7-5 to TRBJ1-1; the DNA was not used to check the table's D call, TRBD1. TRBV7-5 is a known pseudogene. For the CDR3, the DNA is TGTGCCAGAAGCCCTTACAGGGGGCCGGTTGAAGCTTTCTTT. Protein sequence: CARSPYRGPVEAFF.